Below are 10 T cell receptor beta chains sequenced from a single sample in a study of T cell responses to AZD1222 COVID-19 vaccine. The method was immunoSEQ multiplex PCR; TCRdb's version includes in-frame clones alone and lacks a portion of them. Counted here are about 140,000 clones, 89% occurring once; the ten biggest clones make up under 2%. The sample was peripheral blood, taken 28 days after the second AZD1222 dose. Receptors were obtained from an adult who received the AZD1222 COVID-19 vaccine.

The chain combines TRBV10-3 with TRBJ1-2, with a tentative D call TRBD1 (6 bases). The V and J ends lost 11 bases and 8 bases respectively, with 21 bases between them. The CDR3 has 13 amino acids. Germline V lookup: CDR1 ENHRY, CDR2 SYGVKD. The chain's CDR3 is CAARKGERGGYTF. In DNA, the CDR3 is TGTGCCGCACGAAAGGGGGAACGGGGCGGCTACACCTTC.

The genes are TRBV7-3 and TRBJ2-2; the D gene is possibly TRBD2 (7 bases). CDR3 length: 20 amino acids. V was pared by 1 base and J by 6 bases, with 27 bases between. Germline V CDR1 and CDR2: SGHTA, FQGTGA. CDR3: CASSLKGGRGGSRRSGELFF. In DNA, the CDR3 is TGTGCCAGCAGCTTAAAAGGCGGCAGGGGAGGGTCGCGGCGATCCGGGGAGCTGTTTTTT.

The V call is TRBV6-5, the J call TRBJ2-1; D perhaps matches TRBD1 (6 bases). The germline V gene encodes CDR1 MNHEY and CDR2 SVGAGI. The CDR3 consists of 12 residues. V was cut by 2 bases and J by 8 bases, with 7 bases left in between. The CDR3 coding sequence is TGTGCCAGCAGTTACCCAGGGGATGAGCAGTTCTTC. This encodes CASSYPGDEQFF.

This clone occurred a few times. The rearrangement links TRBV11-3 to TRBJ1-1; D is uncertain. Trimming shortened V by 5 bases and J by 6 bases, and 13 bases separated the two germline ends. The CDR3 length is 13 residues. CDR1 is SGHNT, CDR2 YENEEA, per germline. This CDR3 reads CASSHPGRAEAFF. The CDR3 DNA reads TGTGCCAGCAGCCACCCGGGGAGGGCTGAAGCTTTCTTT.

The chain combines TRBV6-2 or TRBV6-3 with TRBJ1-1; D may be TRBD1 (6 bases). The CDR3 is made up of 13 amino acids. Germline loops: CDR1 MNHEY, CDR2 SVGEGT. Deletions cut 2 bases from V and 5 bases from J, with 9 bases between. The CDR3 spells CASSYARGTEAFF. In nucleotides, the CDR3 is TGTGCCAGCAGTTACGCGAGGGGGACTGAAGCTTTCTTT.

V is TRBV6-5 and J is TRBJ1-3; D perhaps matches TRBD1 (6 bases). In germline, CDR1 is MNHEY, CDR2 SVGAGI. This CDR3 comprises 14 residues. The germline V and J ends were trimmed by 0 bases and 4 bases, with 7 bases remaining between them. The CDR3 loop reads CASSYSGTGNTIYF. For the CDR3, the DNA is TGTGCCAGCAGTTACTCGGGGACAGGAAACACCATATATTTT.

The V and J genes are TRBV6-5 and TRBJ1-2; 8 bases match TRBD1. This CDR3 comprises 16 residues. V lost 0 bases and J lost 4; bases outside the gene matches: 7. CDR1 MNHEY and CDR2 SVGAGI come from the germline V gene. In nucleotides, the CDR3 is TGTGCCAGCAGTTACTCGCGCCGACAGGGGAGCTATGGCTACACCTTC. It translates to CASSYSRRQGSYGYTF.

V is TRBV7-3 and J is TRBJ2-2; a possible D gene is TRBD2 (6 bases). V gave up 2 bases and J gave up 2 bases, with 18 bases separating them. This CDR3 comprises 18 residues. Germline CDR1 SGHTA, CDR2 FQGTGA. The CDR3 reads CASSLVGGTPTNTGELFF. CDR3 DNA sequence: TGTGCCAGCAGCTTAGTAGGCGGGACTCCGACTAACACCGGGGAGCTGTTTTTT.

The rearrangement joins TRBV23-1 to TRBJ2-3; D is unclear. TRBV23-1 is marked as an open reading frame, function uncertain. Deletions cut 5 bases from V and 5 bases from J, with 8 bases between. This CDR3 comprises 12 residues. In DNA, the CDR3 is TGCGCCAGCAGTACGAAGGGAGATACGCAGTATTTT. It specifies CASSTKGDTQYF.

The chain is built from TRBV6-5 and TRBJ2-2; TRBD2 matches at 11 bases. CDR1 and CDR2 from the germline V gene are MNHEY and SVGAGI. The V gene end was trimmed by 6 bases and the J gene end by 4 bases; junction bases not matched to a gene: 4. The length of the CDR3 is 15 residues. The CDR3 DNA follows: TGTGCCAGCAGCCCGGGACTAGCGGCCACCGGGGAGCTGTTTTTT. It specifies CASSPGLAATGELFF.